The T cell receptor (beta chain) under discussion was sequenced for a study of OX40 agonist ivuxolimab in advanced cancers. Study context: Dosing consisted of intravenous ivuxolimab at 0.01 to 10 mg/kg every 2 weeks.

Anyone with autoimmune disease history or systemic immunosuppression was excluded. Here immunoSEQ multiplex PCR was the method, and the copy in TCRdb shows in-frame clones only, minus some. This sample has about 110,000 clones, with approximately 90% found just once. This CDR3 has 13 residues. The germline V gene has CDR1 MNHEY and CDR2 SVGAGI. Unmatched junction bases numbered 11, after V lost 10 bases and J lost 8 bases. The J gene is TRBJ1-2, the V gene TRBV6-5, with 9 bases matching TRBD1. The sequence was obtained from an adult with an advanced solid tumor such as melanoma, head and neck, liver or kidney cancer. The source material was CD4+ or CD8+ T cells sorted from blood, sampled in a trial of the OX40 agonist ivuxolimab. The CDR3 here is CAIRGGTGFGYTF. In DNA, the CDR3 is TGTGCCATCAGGGGAGGGACAGGGTTCGGCTACACCTTC.